The 15 T cell receptor beta chains reported below all come from one sample, sequenced in a study of OX40 agonist ivuxolimab in advanced cancers. Produced via immunoSEQ multiplex PCR; TCRdb's table is partial and in-frame only. Counted here are around 150,000 clones, about nine tenths occurring once; the ten biggest clones make up roughly 0.99%. Source: CD4+ or CD8+ T cells sorted from blood, taken in a trial of the OX40 agonist ivuxolimab. The receptors stem from an adult with an advanced solid tumor such as melanoma, head and neck, liver or kidney cancer.

The chain employs TRBV5-1 and TRBJ2-1; unclear D gene. The CDR3 has 13 amino acids. Germline-derived CDR1 and CDR2 are SGHRS and YFSETQ. V was pared by 1 base and J by 6 bases, with 8 bases between. The CDR3 region has the DNA TGCGCCAGCAGCTTGATTGTGAGCAATGAGCAGTTCTTC. It translates to CASSLIVSNEQFF.

The chain is built from TRBV5-1 and TRBJ2-5; 7 bases agree with TRBD2. The J segment lost 1 base and the V segment lost 4 bases, leaving 10 bases of the junction unmatched. The CDR3 sequence is 16 residues long. Germline V gene sequence: CDR1 SGHRS, CDR2 YFSETQ. CDR3 sequence reads: CASSHGGYAAQETQYF. The CDR3 region has the DNA TGCGCCAGCAGCCACGGGGGGTACGCAGCCCAAGAGACCCAGTACTTC.

This sequence joins TRBV19 and TRBJ2-6; D is perhaps TRBD1 or TRBD2 (5 bases each). Germline assignment: CDR1 LNHDA and CDR2 SQIVND (reference sequence). The CDR3 consists of 17 residues. The V and J ends lost 5 bases and 4 bases respectively, with 18 bases between them. CDR3 amino acids: CASSSGTRERGANVLTF. The CDR3, as DNA: TGTGCCAGTAGTTCAGGGACGAGAGAAAGAGGGGCCAACGTCCTGACTTTC. The whole variable domain, remainder taken from reference TRBV19 and TRBJ2-6, is DGGITQSPKYLFRKEGQNVTLSCEQNLNHDAMYWYRQDPGQGLRLIYYSQIVNDFQKGDIAEGYSVSREKKESFPLTVTSAQKNPTAFYLCASSSGTRERGANVLTFGAGSRLTVL.

V usage is TRBV18 and J usage is TRBJ1-4; maybe TRBD1 (6 bases). CDR1 and CDR2 (germline): KGHSH, LQKENI. Deletions cut 6 bases from V and 3 bases from J, with 17 bases between. The CDR3 is 16 amino acids. DNA for the CDR3: TGTGCCAGCTCGTTGTCTTGGGGGCAGGCTAATGAAAAACTGTTTTTT. This codes for CASSLSWGQANEKLFF. Using reference TRBV18 and TRBJ1-4 for the parts outside the CDR3, the full variable domain is NAGVMQNPRHLVRRRGQEARLRCSPMKGHSHVYWYRQLPEEGLKFMVYLQKENIIDESGMPKERFSAEFPKEGPSILRIQQVVRGDSAAYFCASSLSWGQANEKLFFGSGTQLSVL.

This sequence joins TRBV5-1 and TRBJ2-7; no clear D gene. The CDR3 has 14 amino acids. Germline CDR1 SGHRS, CDR2 YFSETQ. V was pared by 4 bases and J by 5 bases, with 16 bases between. This CDR3 is CASSLMPTNDEQYF. The CDR3 DNA reads as TGCGCCAGCAGCCTGATGCCTACGAACGACGAGCAGTACTTC.

The chain employs TRBV9 and TRBJ2-2, with unresolved D. Trimming removed 2 bases from V and 6 bases from J, with 14 bases in between. Germline CDR1 is SGDLS and CDR2 is YYNGEE. This CDR3 is 15 amino acids long. The CDR3 DNA sequence: TGTGCCAGCAGCGTTCGATTCGCCTCCTCCGGGGAGCTGTTTTTT. This gives the protein CASSVRFASSGELFF.

The gene calls are TRBV18 and TRBJ2-7; D is undetermined. V was clipped by 3 bases and J by 0 bases, with 12 bases between them. The CDR3 sequence is 15 residues long. CDR1 and CDR2 from the germline V gene are KGHSH and LQKENI. CDR3: CASSPTAWGSYEQYF. For the CDR3, the DNA is TGTGCCAGCTCACCGACGGCTTGGGGCTCCTACGAGCAGTACTTC.

The chain recombines TRBV9 with TRBJ1-3, with D possibly matching TRBD1 (5 bases). Germline loops: CDR1 SGDLS, CDR2 YYNGEE. The V and J ends lost 0 bases and 2 bases respectively, with 12 bases between them. This CDR3 is built from 16 residues. CDR3 loop: CASSVGTGPTGNTIYF. The CDR3, as DNA: TGTGCCAGCAGCGTAGGAACAGGTCCTACTGGAAACACCATATATTTT.

V and J are TRBV28 and TRBJ1-1, with D tentatively TRBD1 (5 bases). This CDR3 has 13 amino acids. Germline V lookup: CDR1 MDHEN, CDR2 SYDVKM. V dropped 5 bases and J dropped 6 bases, with 13 bases sitting between them. CDR3: CASSVGVLAEAFF. The CDR3 coding sequence is TGTGCCAGCAGTGTGGGGGTATTGGCTGAAGCTTTCTTT.

V usage is TRBV7-6 and J usage is TRBJ2-3; the match to TRBD2 covers 7 bases. Germline CDR1 SGHVS, CDR2 FNYEAQ. V dropped 0 bases and J dropped 2; count of bases not matched to a gene: 2. CDR3 size: 15 residues. CDR3 residues: CASSLAGGITDTQYF. In DNA form, the CDR3 reads TGTGCCAGCAGCTTAGCGGGAGGGATCACAGATACGCAGTATTTT.

The rearrangement joins TRBV5-1 to TRBJ2-3, with D tentatively TRBD1 (6 bases). The length of the CDR3 is 16 residues. Per germline, CDR1 SGHRS and CDR2 YFSETQ. V was trimmed by 1 base and J by 2 bases, leaving 14 bases between them. CDR3 nucleotide sequence: TGCGCCAGCAGCTTGCAGGGGTCCCCCTCCACAGATACGCAGTATTTT. The encoded protein is CASSLQGSPSTDTQYF.

V is TRBV10-3 and J is TRBJ2-7, with D possibly TRBD1 on 5 matching bases. The germline V gene has CDR1 ENHRY and CDR2 SYGVKD. The germline V and J ends were trimmed by 5 bases and 2 bases, with 13 bases remaining between them. The CDR3 consists of 14 residues. This CDR3 is CAISPDSVPYEQYF. In nucleotides, the CDR3 is TGTGCCATCAGTCCCGACAGCGTTCCCTACGAGCAGTACTTC.

V is TRBV19 and J is TRBJ2-3; 7 bases are a match to TRBD1. The CDR3 totals 18 residues. Germline CDR1 LNHDA, CDR2 SQIVND (reference sequence). V lost 1 base, J lost 0 bases, and 10 bases stayed unmatched. DNA for the CDR3: TGTGCCAGTAGTATAGGGACGACAGGGATTGTAAGCACAGATACGCAGTATTTT. Residues: CASSIGTTGIVSTDTQYF.

The V and J genes are TRBV6-5 and TRBJ1-4; no clear D. From germline, CDR1 is MNHEY and CDR2 SVGAGI. This CDR3 is 14 amino acids long. Trimming removed 2 bases from V and 8 bases from J, with 12 bases in between. CDR3 nucleotides: TGTGCCAGCAGTTACGAGGGAATTGGGGAAAAACTGTTTTTT. Protein product: CASSYEGIGEKLFF.

CDR3 sequence: CASGLGGVFEQFF. In nucleotides, the CDR3 is TGTGCTAGTGGCCTAGGGGGGGTTTTTGAGCAGTTCTTC. The chain couples TRBV12-5 to TRBJ2-1, with a possible D match to TRBD2 (7 bases). This CDR3 comprises 13 residues. Germline CDR1 is LGHNT and CDR2 is FRNRAP. Trimming stripped 6 bases from V and 9 bases from J, with 15 bases between.